This T cell receptor beta chain was identified in a study of PD-1 blockade in classical Hodgkin lymphoma (dated by TCRdb to 2020 to 2022). For the study in its entirety: Nivolumab dosing was 3 mg/kg intravenously every 2 weeks, continuing until either disease progression or unacceptable toxicity. To define a peripheral blood immune signature of response to PD-1 blockade in classical Hodgkin lymphoma, the study combined TCR beta sequencing with CyTOF. Results the study describes overall, beyond this receptor: Patients starting nivolumab less than 1 year after ASCT had lower diversity and were excluded from later analyses to avoid confounding by immune reconstitution. CD4+ but not CD8+ TCR diversity rose significantly by C4D1 (p=0.0027 vs p=0.16), most apparent in complete responders (p=0.02). Trial patients achieving complete response had baseline diversity similar to newly diagnosed patients, whereas partial responders and progressors had significantly lower diversity. Baseline TCR diversity was reported to be lower in newly diagnosed patients than in healthy donors, and even lower in relapsed/refractory patients. The study was restricted to a single clinical trial cohort, and the causes of repertoire differences, possibly disease activity or prior therapy, were left undefined.

Of note for this clone: Which antigen it targets is not known. Nothing much larger sits one base from this clone, and base qualities are not available.

The time point label, read with the paper, signifies: cycle 2 day 1 (C2D1) of nivolumab. Every trial patient had relapsed following autologous stem cell transplantation, and prior brentuximab vedotin exposure was what differed among cohorts A, B and C. The trial cohort was composed of approximately 60 patients with relapsed/refractory classical Hodgkin lymphoma, for whom complete response, partial response or progressive disease was recorded as best overall response. In the multi-cohort phase II CheckMate 205 trial, trial patients received single-agent nivolumab. An independent review committee assessed best overall response by applying the 2007 International Working Group response criteria. Trial PBMCs were collected immediately before nivolumab initiation (C1D1) and during therapy at cycle 2 day 1 and cycle 4 day 1. Peripheral blood was collected in 8 mL Vacutainer Cell Preparation Tubes, from which PBMCs were isolated by centrifugation and then cryopreserved.

The Qiagen DNeasy kit was used to extract genomic DNA both from unsorted PBMCs and from the negatively selected CD4+ and CD8+ fractions. Using primers that anneal to V and J segments, immunoSEQ multiplex PCR amplified the TCR beta CDR3 regions. Amplification bias was minimized using a synthetic immune receptor repertoire, and residual bias was removed computationally after sequencing. The authors processed their data as follows. Custom Python scripts were used to quantify repertoire diversity as the Shannon entropy index. Unsorted, CD4+ and CD8+ repertoires were analyzed separately, except in combined analyses where CD4+ and CD8+ sequences were merged in silico. A clone counted as expanded when the clone's frequency after treatment rose at least 2-fold relative to C1D1, and clones undetected at baseline were given a pseudocount of 0.5. Singleton clones were defined as clones with 0 or 1 copy at C1D1, and non-singleton clones were defined as clones with 2 or more copies. Clones expanded in unsorted samples were annotated as CD4+, CD8+ or unknown by matching protein sequences in sorted samples from the same patient. Wilcoxon tests on paired samples were used to test changes in diversity from C1D1 to C4D1. TCRdb retrieved this table from immuneACCESS and kept in-frame rearrangements only. Not all clones are present; in checked studies, unresolved V genes account for under half, and no reason is known for the remainder. The V and J calls and clone size were taken over from that table, and D and trimming were inferred from the DNA. The sample contains about 50,000 clones, 88% of them found a single time. Under 6.5% of the sample belongs to the ten largest clones.

The sequencing here drew on peripheral blood mononuclear cells (PBMCs), taken before the second cycle of nivolumab. This clonotype originated in a human donor with classical Hodgkin lymphoma.

The CDR3 in this case is CASSRLDGNTGNTIYF. The DNA is as follows: TGTGCCAGCAGCAGACTGGACGGAAATACTGGAAACACCATATATTTT. The rearrangement joined TRBV7-2 to TRBJ1-3, with the D gene too uncertain to name. The germline V gene encodes CDR1 SGHTA and CDR2 FQGNSA. At the junction V is shortened by 5 bases and J by 2 bases, with 16 bases in between. The CDR3 has 16 amino acids, counting the end cysteine and phenylalanine. CDR3 DNA only is kept here, 48 bases in frame from base 1. The CDR3, completed at both ends by the reference TRBV7-2 and TRBJ1-3 genes, gives the full variable domain GAGVSQSPSNKVTEKGKDVELRCDPISGHTALYWYRQSLGQGLEFLIYFQGNSAPDKSGLPSDRFSAERTGGSVSTLTIQRTQQEDSAVYLCASSRLDGNTGNTIYFGEGSWLTVV.